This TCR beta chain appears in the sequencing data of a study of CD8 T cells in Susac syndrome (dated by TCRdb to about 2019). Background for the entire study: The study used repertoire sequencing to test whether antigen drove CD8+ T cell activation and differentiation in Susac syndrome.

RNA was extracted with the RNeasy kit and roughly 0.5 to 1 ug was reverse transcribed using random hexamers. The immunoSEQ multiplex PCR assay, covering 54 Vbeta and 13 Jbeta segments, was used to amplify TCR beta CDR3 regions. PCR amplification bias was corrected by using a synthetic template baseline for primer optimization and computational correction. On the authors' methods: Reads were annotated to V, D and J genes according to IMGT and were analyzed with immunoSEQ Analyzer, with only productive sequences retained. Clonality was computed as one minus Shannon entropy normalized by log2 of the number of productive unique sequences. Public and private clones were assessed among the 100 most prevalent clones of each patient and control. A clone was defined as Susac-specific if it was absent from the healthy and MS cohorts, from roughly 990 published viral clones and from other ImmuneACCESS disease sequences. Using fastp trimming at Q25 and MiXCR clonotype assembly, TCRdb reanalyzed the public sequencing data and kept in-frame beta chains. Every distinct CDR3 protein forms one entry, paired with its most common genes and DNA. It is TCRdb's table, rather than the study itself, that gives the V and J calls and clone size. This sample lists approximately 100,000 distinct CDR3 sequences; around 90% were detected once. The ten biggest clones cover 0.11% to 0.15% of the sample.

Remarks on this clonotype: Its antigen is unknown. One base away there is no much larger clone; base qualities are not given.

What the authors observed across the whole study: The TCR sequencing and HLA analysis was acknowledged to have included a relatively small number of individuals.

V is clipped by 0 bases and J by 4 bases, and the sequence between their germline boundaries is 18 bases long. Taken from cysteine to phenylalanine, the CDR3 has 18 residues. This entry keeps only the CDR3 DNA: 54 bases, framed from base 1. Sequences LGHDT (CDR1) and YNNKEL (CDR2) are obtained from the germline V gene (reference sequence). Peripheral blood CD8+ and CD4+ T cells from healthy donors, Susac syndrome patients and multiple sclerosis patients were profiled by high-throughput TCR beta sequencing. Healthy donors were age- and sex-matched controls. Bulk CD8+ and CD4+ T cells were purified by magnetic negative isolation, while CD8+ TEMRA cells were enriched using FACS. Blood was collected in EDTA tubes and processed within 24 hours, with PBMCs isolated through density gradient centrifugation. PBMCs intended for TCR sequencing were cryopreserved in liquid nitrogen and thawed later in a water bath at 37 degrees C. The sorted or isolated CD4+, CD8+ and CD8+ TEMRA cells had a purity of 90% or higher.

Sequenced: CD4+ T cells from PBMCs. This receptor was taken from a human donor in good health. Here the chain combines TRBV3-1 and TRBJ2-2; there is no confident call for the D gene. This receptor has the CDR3 CASSQDLHGPWSTGELFF. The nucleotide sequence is TGTGCCAGCAGCCAAGATTTACATGGACCGTGGTCCACCGGGGAGCTGTTTTTT.